This T cell receptor beta chain derives from a study of T-cell memory formation after mild COVID-19. Points from the study as a whole: From day 15 to 85, contracting clones were balanced between CD4 and CD8, whereas later expanders leaned toward CD4+. A second wave of clones peaked on day 37, and their SARS-CoV-2 specificity went unconfirmed.

After removal of 6 bases from V and 6 bases from J, the junction contained 12 bases not matched to a gene. The CDR3 extends over 15 amino acids. Germline CDR1 and CDR2: ENHRY and SYGVKD. This clonotype was seen a handful of times. Antigen specificity is unknown. TCRdb fed the 5' RACE reads into MiXCR, producing one record per CDR3 protein. In the table there are some 300,000 distinct CDR3 sequences, 20% to 25% of which are singletons. J is TRBJ2-3 and V is TRBV10-3; TRBD2 matches at 7 bases. Sequencing used PBMCs or a T cell subset sorted from them (not recorded which). The TCR was taken from a man aged 18-30 years who had mild COVID-19 (a few samples of this study predate the infection). Cell type and time point are not known. DNA for the CDR3: TGTGCCATCAGGCGAGCGGGGTCCCCCAGGGATACGCAGTATTTT. It translates to CAIRRAGSPRDTQYF.